This T cell receptor (beta chain) was documented in a study of T cell repertoires in cytomegalovirus infection. Study information: Both CMV infection and a matching HLA type were indicated by public TCR beta signatures. Broader study findings: The ex vivo response showed dominance by HLA-C-restricted CMV-specific TCR beta clonotypes. Based on cumulative public TCR beta family frequency, carriers of CMV plus the relevant HLA were identified.

This CDR3 is built from 12 residues. V was pared by 10 bases and J by 3 bases, with 13 bases between. Germline V gene sequence: CDR1 MGHDK, CDR2 SYGVNS. TCRdb reprocessed the reads with MiXCR, giving one entry per CDR3 protein. The table includes approximately 170,000 distinct CDR3 sequences, 17% detected once. This clonotype was detected only a few times. The antigen remains unidentified. The rearrangement joins TRBV25-1 to TRBJ2-7; possible D gene TRBD1, 6 bases. The sample was CD8+ T cells from PBMCs. This sequence originates from a human donor in good health (CMV status not recorded). Some clones in this sample may be carry-over from other donors' samples. The CDR3 reads CATNQQGYEQYF. The CDR3 region has the DNA TGTGCCACCAACCAACAGGGCTACGAGCAGTACTTC.